Listed below are T cell receptor beta chains from one sample, sequenced in a study of T-cell reconstitution after alpha-beta-depleted transplantation in children. TCRdb called the PCR reads again in MiXCR, with one record for every CDR3 protein. In the table there are about 540,000 distinct CDR3 sequences, about a sixth of which are singletons. The sample consisted of PBMCs from the stem cell graft donor, taken from the stem cell graft. These receptors were obtained from a human donor who donated a stem cell graft to a child with acute lymphoblastic leukemia. Each CDR3 is given with its conserved first and last residue. D genes are given only for firm matches. Size tells how often a clone was seen (once, few, many) or the class of an expanded clone, and some rows leave it out.

V	size	D	J	DNA	CDR3
TRBV19	.	TRBD2	TRBJ2-1	TGTGCCAGTAGTTCCTCTAGCGGGAGGGCCTCCTACAATGAGCAGTTCTTC	CASSSSSGRASYNEQFF
TRBV3-1	few	.	TRBJ1-1	TGTGCCAGCAGCCATAGACACGCCGGAGGCACTGAAGCTTTCTTT	CASSHRHAGGTEAFF
TRBV12-3/TRBV12-4	few	.	TRBJ2-5	TGTGCCAGCAGTTTAGGGGAGGAAGAGACCCAGTACTTC	CASSLGEEETQYF
TRBV20-1	many	TRBD2	TRBJ2-7	TGCAGTGCTCGGAGGACTAGCGGGAGCTACGAGCAGTACTTC	CSARRTSGSYEQYF
TRBV12-3/TRBV12-4	many	.	TRBJ1-5	TGTGCCAGCAGTCGCGGGGGTAGCAATCAGCCCCAGCATTTT	CASSRGGSNQPQHF
TRBV7-8	few	.	TRBJ1-4	TGTGCCAGCAGCCCTCGGATTGGGGAAAAACTGTTTTTT	CASSPRIGEKLFF
TRBV7-9	.	.	TRBJ2-1	TGTGCCAGCACCCCGGACTTGGGCCGCGGGGACAATGAGCAGTTCTTC	CASTPDLGRGDNEQFF
TRBV30	few	.	TRBJ1-1	TGTGCCTGGAGTTGGGCCACTGAAGCTTTCTTT	CAWSWATEAFF
TRBV10-3	.	.	TRBJ2-7	TGTGCCATCAGTGACAGGGCCCCCATCGAGCAGTACTTC	CAISDRAPIEQYF
TRBV12-3/TRBV12-4	.	TRBD1	TRBJ1-4	TGTGCCAGCAGTTTAATCAGGGGGCGCAAAGAAAAACTGTTTTTT	CASSLIRGRKEKLFF
TRBV30	.	TRBD1	TRBJ2-1	TGTGCCTGGAGTGTATGGCGTGGGACAGGAGTATTTGATGAGCAGTTCTTC	CAWSVWRGTGVFDEQFF
TRBV29-1	few	.	TRBJ1-2	TGCAGCGTTGAAGAGCCGGTTGGACCTAACTATGGCTACACCTTC	CSVEEPVGPNYGYTF